This T cell receptor (beta chain) was identified during a study of cytomegalovirus exposure and HLA in healthy donors. The study, taken as a whole, reports: The Asian-associated ancestry cluster reportedly had fewer N-insertions than the approximately 670-donor mean in a later analysis.

This CDR3 comprises 14 residues. In germline, CDR1 is SGHTA, CDR2 FQGNSA. V was cut by 1 base and J by 4 bases, with 8 bases left in between. A remark on this clone: Its antigen is unidentified.

PCR amplification relied on 60 Vbeta primers (plus 13 Jbeta primers). The protocol was immunoSEQ multiplex PCR, while the TCRdb copy is restricted to in-frame clones and leaves out a portion. The sample includes fewer than 200,000 clones, about 80% of them seen just once. V gene TRBV7-2 combines with J gene TRBJ1-5, with D possibly matching TRBD1 (5 bases). Sequences were obtained from PBMCs. This TCR was sampled from a man younger than 35 in good health and CMV-seropositive. CDR3 sequence reads: CASSLVSGNQPQHF. The DNA for the CDR3 is TGTGCCAGCAGCTTAGTGTCAGGGAATCAGCCCCAGCATTTT.